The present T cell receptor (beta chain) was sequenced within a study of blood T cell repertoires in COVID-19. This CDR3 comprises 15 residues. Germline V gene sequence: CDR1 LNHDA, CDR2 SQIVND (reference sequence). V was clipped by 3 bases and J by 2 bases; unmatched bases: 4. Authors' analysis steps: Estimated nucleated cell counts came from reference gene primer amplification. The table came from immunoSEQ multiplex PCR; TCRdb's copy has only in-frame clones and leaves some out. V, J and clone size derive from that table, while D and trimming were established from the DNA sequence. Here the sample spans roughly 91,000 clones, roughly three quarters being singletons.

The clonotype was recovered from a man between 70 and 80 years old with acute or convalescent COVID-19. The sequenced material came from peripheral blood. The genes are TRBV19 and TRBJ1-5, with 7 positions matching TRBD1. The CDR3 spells CASSMAGGGNQPQHF. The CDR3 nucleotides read TGTGCCAGTAGTATGGCAGGGGGTGGCAATCAGCCCCAGCATTTT.